The source of this TCR beta chain is a study of siplizumab effects on memory and regulatory T cells. Profiling relied on immunoSEQ multiplex PCR, and the TCRdb table lists in-frame clones only, not all of them. This sample has some 100,000 clones, with about 96% found just once. Trimming removed 7 bases from V and 5 bases from J, with 16 bases in between. Looked up from germline, CDR1 is SNHLY and CDR2 is FYNNEI. The CDR3 totals 14 residues. The source material was naive CD4+ T cells sorted from blood. J is TRBJ2-3 and V is TRBV2; unclear D gene. The TCR sequence derives from a human donor in good health. The CDR3 bases are TGTGCCAGCATAAAGTCCTCTCCGGGAGATACGCAGTATTTT. Protein sequence: CASIKSSPGDTQYF.